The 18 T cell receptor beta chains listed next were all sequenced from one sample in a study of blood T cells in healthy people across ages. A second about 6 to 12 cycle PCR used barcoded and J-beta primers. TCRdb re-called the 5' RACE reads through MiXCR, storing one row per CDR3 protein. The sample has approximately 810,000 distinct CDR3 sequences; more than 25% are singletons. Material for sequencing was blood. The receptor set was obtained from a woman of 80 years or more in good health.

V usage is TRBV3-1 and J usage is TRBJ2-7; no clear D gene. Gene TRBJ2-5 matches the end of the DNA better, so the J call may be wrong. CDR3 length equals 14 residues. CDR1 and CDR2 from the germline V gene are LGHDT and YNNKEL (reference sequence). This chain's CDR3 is CASSTELDRKTQYF. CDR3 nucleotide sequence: TGTGCCAGCAGCACCGAACTGGATCGCAAGACCCAGTACTTC.

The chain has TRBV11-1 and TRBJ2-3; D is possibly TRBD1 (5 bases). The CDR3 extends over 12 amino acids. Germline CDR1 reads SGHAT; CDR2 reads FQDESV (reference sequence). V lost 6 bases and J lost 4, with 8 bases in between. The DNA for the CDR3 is TGTGCCAGCAGAGGGGCCCCAGATACGCAGTATTTT. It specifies CASRGAPDTQYF.

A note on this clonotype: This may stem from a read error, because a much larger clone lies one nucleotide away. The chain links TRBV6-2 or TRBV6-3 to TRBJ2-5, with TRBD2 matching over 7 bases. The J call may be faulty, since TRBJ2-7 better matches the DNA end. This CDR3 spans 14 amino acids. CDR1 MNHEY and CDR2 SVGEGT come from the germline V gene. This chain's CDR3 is CASSTGLLRGEQYF. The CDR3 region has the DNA TGTGCCAGCAGTACGGGACTACTTCGGGGCGAGCAGTACTTC.

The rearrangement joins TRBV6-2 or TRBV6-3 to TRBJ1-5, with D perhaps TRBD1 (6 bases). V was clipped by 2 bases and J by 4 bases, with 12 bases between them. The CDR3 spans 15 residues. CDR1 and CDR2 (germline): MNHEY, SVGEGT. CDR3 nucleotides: TGTGCCAGCAGTTACGGGGGGGCCTGGAATCAGCCCCAGCATTTT. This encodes CASSYGGAWNQPQHF.

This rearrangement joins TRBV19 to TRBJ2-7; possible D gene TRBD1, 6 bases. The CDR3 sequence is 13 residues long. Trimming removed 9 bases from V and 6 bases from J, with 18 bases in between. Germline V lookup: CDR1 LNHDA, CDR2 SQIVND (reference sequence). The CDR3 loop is CARSASQGGEQYF. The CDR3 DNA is TGTGCCAGGAGTGCGTCACAGGGCGGCGAGCAGTACTTC.

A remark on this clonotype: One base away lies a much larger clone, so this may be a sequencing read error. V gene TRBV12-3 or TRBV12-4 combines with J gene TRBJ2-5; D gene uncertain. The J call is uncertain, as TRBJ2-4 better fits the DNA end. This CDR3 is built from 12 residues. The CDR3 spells CASSPEKSIQYF. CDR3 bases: TGTGCCAGCAGTCCCGAGAAAAGCATTCAGTACTTC.

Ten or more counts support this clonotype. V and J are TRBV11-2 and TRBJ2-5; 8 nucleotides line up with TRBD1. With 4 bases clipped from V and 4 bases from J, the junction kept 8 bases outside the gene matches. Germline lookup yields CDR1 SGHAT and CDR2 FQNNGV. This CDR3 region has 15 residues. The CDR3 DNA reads TGTGCCAGCAGCTCTCGACAGGGGCTTGGAGAGACCCAGTACTTC. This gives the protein CASSSRQGLGETQYF.

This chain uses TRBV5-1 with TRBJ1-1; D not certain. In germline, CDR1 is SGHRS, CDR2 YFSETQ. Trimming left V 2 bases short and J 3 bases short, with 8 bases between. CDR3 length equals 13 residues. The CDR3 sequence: CASSFLGDTEAFF. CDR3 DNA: TGCGCCAGCAGCTTTCTTGGGGACACTGAAGCTTTCTTT.

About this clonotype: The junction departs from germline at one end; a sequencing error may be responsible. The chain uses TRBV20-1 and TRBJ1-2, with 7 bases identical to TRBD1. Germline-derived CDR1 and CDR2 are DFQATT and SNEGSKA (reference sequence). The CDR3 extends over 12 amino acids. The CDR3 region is CSARDSRLGCTF. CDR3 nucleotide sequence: TGCAGTGCACGGGACAGCCGACTGGGCTGCACCTTC.

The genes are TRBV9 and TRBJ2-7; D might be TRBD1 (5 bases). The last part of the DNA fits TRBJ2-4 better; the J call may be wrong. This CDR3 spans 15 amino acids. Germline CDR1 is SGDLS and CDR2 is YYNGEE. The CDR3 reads CASSKDTGSSPIQYF. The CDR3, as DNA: TGTGCCAGCAGTAAAGATACAGGCTCCAGCCCCATTCAGTACTTC.

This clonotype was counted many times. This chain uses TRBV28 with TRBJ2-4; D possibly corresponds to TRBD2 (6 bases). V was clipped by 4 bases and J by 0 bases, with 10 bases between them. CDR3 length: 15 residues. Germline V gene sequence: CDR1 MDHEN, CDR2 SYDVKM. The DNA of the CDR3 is TGTGCCAGCAGTTCCACTAGCTTAGCCAAAAACATTCAGTACTTC. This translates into CASSSTSLAKNIQYF. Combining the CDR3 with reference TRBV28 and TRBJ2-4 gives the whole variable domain DVKVTQSSRYLVKRTGEKVFLECVQDMDHENMFWYRQDPGLGLRLIYFSYDVKMKEKGDIPEGYSVSREKKERFSLILESASTNQTSMYLCASSSTSLAKNIQYFGAGTRLSVL.

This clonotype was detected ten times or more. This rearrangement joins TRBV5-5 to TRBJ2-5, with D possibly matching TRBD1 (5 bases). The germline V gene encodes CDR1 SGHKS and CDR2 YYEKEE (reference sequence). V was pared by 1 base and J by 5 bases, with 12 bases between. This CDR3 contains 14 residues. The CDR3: CASSLLSGMETQYF. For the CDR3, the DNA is TGTGCCAGCAGCTTGCTCTCAGGGATGGAGACCCAGTACTTC.

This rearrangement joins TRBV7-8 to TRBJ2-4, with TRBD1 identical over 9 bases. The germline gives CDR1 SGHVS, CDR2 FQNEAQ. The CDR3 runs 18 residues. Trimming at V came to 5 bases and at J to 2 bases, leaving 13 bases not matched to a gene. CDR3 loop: CASSPTPRQGVTKNIQYF. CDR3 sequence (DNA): TGTGCCAGCAGCCCGACGCCTAGACAGGGGGTTACCAAAAACATTCAGTACTTC.

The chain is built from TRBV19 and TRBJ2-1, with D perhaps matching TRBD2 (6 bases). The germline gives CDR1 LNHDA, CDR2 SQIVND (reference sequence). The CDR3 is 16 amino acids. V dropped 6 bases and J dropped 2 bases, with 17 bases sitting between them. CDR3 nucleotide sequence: TGTGCCAGTAGCCGTGGAAGACCGGGGGCCTACAATGAGCAGTTCTTC. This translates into CASSRGRPGAYNEQFF.

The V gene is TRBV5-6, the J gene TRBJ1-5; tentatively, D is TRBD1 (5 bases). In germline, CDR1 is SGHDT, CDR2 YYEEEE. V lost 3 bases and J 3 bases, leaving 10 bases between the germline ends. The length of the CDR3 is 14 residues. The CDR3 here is CASSCRANNQPQHF. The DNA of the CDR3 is TGTGCCAGCAGCTGCAGGGCCAACAATCAGCCCCAGCATTTT.

The CDR3 DNA is TGTGCCAGCAGTATCCGGAACCCGACAGCCCTTAACACTGAAGCTTTCTTT. Its translation: CASSIRNPTALNTEAFF. This chain uses TRBV6-2 or TRBV6-3 with TRBJ1-1, with D possibly being TRBD1 (5 bases). The germline CDR1 and CDR2 sequences are MNHEY and SVGEGT. This CDR3 contains 17 residues. Deletions cut 5 bases from V and 2 bases from J, with 21 bases between.

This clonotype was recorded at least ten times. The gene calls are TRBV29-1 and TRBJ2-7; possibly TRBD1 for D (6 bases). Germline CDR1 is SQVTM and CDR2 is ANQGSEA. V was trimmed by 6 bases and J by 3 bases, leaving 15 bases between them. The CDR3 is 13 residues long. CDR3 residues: CSVSDRGVYEQYF. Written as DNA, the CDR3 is TGCAGCGTCTCGGACAGAGGAGTCTACGAGCAGTACTTC.

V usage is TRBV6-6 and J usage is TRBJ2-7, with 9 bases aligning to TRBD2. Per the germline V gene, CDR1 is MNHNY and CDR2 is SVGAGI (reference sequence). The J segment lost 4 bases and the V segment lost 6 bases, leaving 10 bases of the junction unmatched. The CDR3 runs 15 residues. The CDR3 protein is CASSVDWLAGYEQYF. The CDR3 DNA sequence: TGTGCCAGCAGCGTAGATTGGCTAGCGGGGTACGAGCAGTACTTC.